The 22 T cell receptor beta chains listed next were all sequenced from one sample in a study of identical twins. TCRdb processed the 5' RACE reads anew with MiXCR; each CDR3 protein has one entry. Of 600,000 to 850,000 distinct CDR3 sequences in the sample, around a sixth were seen once. The sample also formed part of further work on T cells expressing NK-cell markers.

Sequencing input: PBMCs. The receptors come from a woman aged 18-29 years in good health.

The V gene is TRBV24-1, the J gene TRBJ2-1, with D perhaps TRBD2 (5 bases). This CDR3 has 13 residues. Trimming took off 3 bases at V and 6 bases at J, with 8 bases between the two ends. Looked up from germline, CDR1 is KGHDR and CDR2 is SFDVKD. The CDR3: CATSDLDFNEQFF. CDR3 coding DNA: TGTGCCACCAGTGATCTGGACTTCAATGAGCAGTTCTTC.

The rearrangement uses TRBV4-3 and TRBJ2-7; D might be TRBD2 (6 bases). There are 16 residues in the CDR3. Trimming pared 1 base from V and 2 bases from J, leaving 15 bases between. Looked up from germline, CDR1 is LGHNA and CDR2 is YSLEER. CDR3 residues: CASSQVGRGVAYEQYF. As DNA, the CDR3 is TGCGCCAGCAGCCAAGTCGGTCGCGGGGTAGCCTACGAGCAGTACTTC.

The genes are TRBV12-3 or TRBV12-4 and TRBJ2-2, with 7 bases matching TRBD1. The CDR3 extends over 14 amino acids. With 3 bases clipped from V and 7 bases from J, the junction kept 5 bases outside the gene matches. CDR3 in DNA: TGTGCCAGCAGTTTGGCAGGGGGAATCGGGGAGCTGTTTTTT. Encoded protein: CASSLAGGIGELFF.

The table lists this clonotype with a few counts. The V call is TRBV5-4, the J call TRBJ2-7, with D maybe TRBD2 (6 bases). The CDR3 covers 14 residues. Trimming removed 4 bases at V and 2 bases at J, with 13 bases between. CDR1 is SGHNT and CDR2 is YYREEE in the germline V gene (reference sequence). The chain's CDR3 is CASSSRTTPYEQYF. CDR3 DNA sequence: TGTGCCAGCAGCAGCCGGACTACACCCTACGAGCAGTACTTC.

This clonotype was seen ten or more times. J is TRBJ1-1 and V is TRBV12-3 or TRBV12-4; a weak D match, TRBD1 (5 bases). Trimming removed 4 bases at V and 7 bases at J, with 19 bases between. The CDR3 spans 15 residues. CDR3 coding DNA: TGTGCCAGCAGTTCCCCCCCCGGAGGGGCGGGTGAAGCTTTCTTT. This sequence encodes CASSSPPGGAGEAFF.

This clonotype was recorded a few times. This chain joins TRBV5-1 and TRBJ2-5; TRBD1 agrees at 8 bases. Trimming removed 7 bases from V and 4 bases from J; junction bases left unmatched: 6. The V gene's germline CDR1 is SGHRS and CDR2 YFSETQ. The CDR3 is 13 residues long. CDR3 protein: CASGTGTGETQYF. CDR3 DNA: TGCGCCAGCGGGACCGGGACAGGAGAGACCCAGTACTTC.

The rearrangement links TRBV4-3 to TRBJ2-1; TRBD2 is a possible D gene (5 bases). V lost 1 base, J lost 8 bases, and 9 bases lay in between. The germline CDR1 and CDR2 sequences are LGHNA and YSLEER. This CDR3 has 13 residues. The CDR3 DNA sequence: TGCGCCAGCAGCCAAGCCGGAGGCCATGAGCAGTTCTTC. The encoded protein is CASSQAGGHEQFF.

This clonotype was detected only a few times. This rearrangement joins TRBV6-5 to TRBJ2-3; D may correspond to TRBD1 or TRBD2 (5 bases each). Germline V gene sequence: CDR1 MNHEY, CDR2 SVGAGI. The CDR3 is 16 residues long. Trimming stripped 2 bases from V and 6 bases from J, with 18 bases between. Here the CDR3 reads CASSYGATGSGDTQYF. The CDR3 DNA follows: TGTGCCAGCAGTTACGGGGCCACAGGCTCGGGGGATACGCAGTATTTT.

Worth noting for this clonotype: The junction shows a germline mismatch at one end, possibly a read error. The chain uses TRBV20-1 and TRBJ2-3, with 9 bases that match TRBD2. The CDR3 is made up of 14 amino acids. Germline V gene lookup returns CDR1 DFQATT and CDR2 SNEGSKA (reference sequence). This chain's CDR3 is CSASLSGSIDTQYF. CDR3 bases: TGCAGTGCTAGCCTTAGCGGGAGCATAGATACGCAGTATTTT.

The V call is TRBV7-9, the J call TRBJ2-1, with D tentatively TRBD1 (6 bases). The germline V and J ends were trimmed by 5 bases and 12 bases, with 20 bases remaining between them. CDR3 length: 14 amino acids. The germline V gene encodes CDR1 SEHNR and CDR2 FQNEAQ (reference sequence). The CDR3 DNA follows: TGTGCCAGCAGCACAACGGATCAGGGGCGAGTGCAGTTCTTC. The encoded protein is CASSTTDQGRVQFF.

This clonotype was observed a few times. The chain has TRBV24-1 and TRBJ2-4; 8 bases line up with TRBD2. Germline loops: CDR1 KGHDR, CDR2 SFDVKD. Trimming at V came to 1 base and at J to 8 bases, leaving 18 bases not matched to a gene. There are 19 residues in the CDR3. In DNA, the CDR3 is TGTGCCACCAGTGATTTTTTTCACAAGCGGGAGTATTTTATGGACATTCAGTACTTC. Its translation is CATSDFFHKREYFMDIQYF.

V gene TRBV15 combines with J gene TRBJ2-3; D perhaps matches TRBD2 (6 bases). V lost 2 bases to trimming and J lost 7 bases, with 13 bases between them. From germline, CDR1 is LNHNV and CDR2 YYDKDF (reference sequence). The CDR3 has 14 amino acids. CDR3 in amino acids: CATSRRENMYTQYF. The CDR3, as DNA: TGTGCCACCAGCAGACGGGAGAATATGTATACGCAGTATTTT.

There are a few counts of this clonotype. This chain uses TRBV29-1 with TRBJ1-1; no firm D call. Deletions cut 4 bases from V and 0 bases from J, with 12 bases between. The CDR3 extends over 14 amino acids. Germline CDR1 SQVTM, CDR2 ANQGSEA. The CDR3 region is CSVGSQAMNTEAFF. For the CDR3, the DNA is TGCAGCGTTGGTAGCCAGGCCATGAACACTGAAGCTTTCTTT.

V and J are TRBV7-2 and TRBJ2-7, with 8 bases matching TRBD2. The V gene's germline CDR1 is SGHTA and CDR2 FQGNSA. The CDR3 runs to 14 residues. V trimming: 4 bases; J trimming: 6 bases; junction bases outside the gene matches: 8. CDR3: CASSSGGGRLEQYF. In DNA, the CDR3 is TGTGCCAGCAGCTCCGGGGGCGGGAGGCTCGAGCAGTACTTC.

This clonotype has at least ten counts. This chain joins TRBV12-3 or TRBV12-4 and TRBJ2-1, with TRBD2 as a possible D gene (5 bases). The V end lost 10 bases, the J end lost 6 bases, and 22 bases lay between the germline ends. The CDR3 sequence is 15 residues long. The CDR3 bases are TGTGCCAACTCTAGGACTGGCGCGAGGTTCAATGAGCAGTTCTTC. This translates into CANSRTGARFNEQFF.

The chain joins TRBV11-2 to TRBJ2-1; 11 nucleotides match TRBD1. The CDR3 runs to 16 residues. Trimming took 6 bases from V and 2 from J; bases not matched to a gene: 6. CDR1 is SGHAT, CDR2 FQNNGV, per germline. CDR3 sequence reads: CASRRGTGGTYNEQFF. The CDR3 bases are TGTGCCAGCAGAAGGGGGACAGGGGGGACCTACAATGAGCAGTTCTTC.

This chain links TRBV7-9 with TRBJ2-2; D is uncertain. The ends were cut back, 5 bases at V and 6 bases at J, with 19 bases in the middle. Germline V CDR1 and CDR2: SEHNR, FQNEAQ (reference sequence). CDR3 size: 16 residues. The CDR3 DNA sequence: TGTGCCAGCAGCGAGCCTCTGAGGCTTAGGGCCGGGGAGCTGTTTTTT. It specifies CASSEPLRLRAGELFF.

The rearrangement uses TRBV12-3 or TRBV12-4 and TRBJ2-1; D is undetermined. Trimming stripped 7 bases from V and 2 bases from J, with 12 bases between. The CDR3 loop spans 14 amino acids. CDR3 DNA sequence: TGTGCCAGCAAGGCGAGTAGGACCTACAATGAGCAGTTCTTC. This encodes CASKASRTYNEQFF.

In this sample, this clonotype turned up a few times. The V gene is TRBV20-1, the J gene TRBJ2-3; possibly TRBD2 for D (5 bases). V gave up 5 bases and J gave up 0 bases, with 12 bases separating them. Germline V gene lookup returns CDR1 DFQATT and CDR2 SNEGSKA (reference sequence). This CDR3 is built from 14 residues. The CDR3 bases are TGCAGTGCTTATCTAGCAGCTAGCACAGATACGCAGTATTTT. Translating it yields CSAYLAASTDTQYF.

This sequence joins TRBV24-1 and TRBJ2-3, with D possibly TRBD2 on 6 matching bases. Germline loops: CDR1 KGHDR, CDR2 SFDVKD. V shed 3 bases and J shed 1 base, with 13 bases lying between them. The CDR3 has 16 amino acids. The CDR3 is CATSDPRGAGTDTQYF. Written as DNA, the CDR3 is TGTGCCACCAGTGATCCCCGCGGGGCCGGCACAGATACGCAGTATTTT.

The chain has TRBV28 and TRBJ2-3, with D tentatively TRBD1 (6 bases). The CDR3 covers 16 residues. The germline V gene encodes CDR1 MDHEN and CDR2 SYDVKM. V was shortened by 5 bases and J by 8 bases, with 23 bases between the two germline ends. The CDR3 bases are TGTGCCAGCAGTCCATCTGGGGGCAGGGGTATCGGTACGCAGTATTTT. Translating it yields CASSPSGGRGIGTQYF.

V and J are TRBV7-9 and TRBJ2-7; tentative D call: TRBD2 (8 bases). Per the germline V gene, CDR1 is SEHNR and CDR2 is FQNEAQ (reference sequence). This CDR3 comprises 15 residues. V was clipped by 4 bases and J by 2 bases, with 15 bases between them. In DNA form, the CDR3 reads TGTGCCAGCAGCTCGGGAGGGACAGAAACCTACGAGCAGTACTTC. This translates into CASSSGGTETYEQYF.